This T cell receptor beta chain was sequenced for a study of metastatic and nonmetastatic thyroid tumors. At the level of the study: Repertoires from blood and tumor or nodule tissue of malignant and benign thyroid patients were compared. Study-wide points: A significant increase in TCR beta diversity was reportedly seen in malignant thyroid tumors relative to benign nodules, in blood and tumor.

In the original workflow: The authors used CDR3 differences across clinicopathological groups to build a distant-metastasis classifier for papillary thyroid cancer. TCRdb used MiXCR to call clones anew from the PCR reads. For this entry, the V and J calls and clone size follow TCRdb and not the study's own pipeline. The sample consists of about 7,300 clones, around a fifth of them appearing once. Germline CDR1 is SGHRS and CDR2 is YFSETQ. The CDR3 totals 14 residues. V lost 0 bases and J 1 base, leaving 7 bases between the germline ends. The entire patient cohort was treatment-naive prior to thyroid surgery. This clone is termed medium-sized. Its specificity is unknown.

The genes are TRBV5-1 and TRBJ1-1; the D is unclear. The clonotype comes from a female donor with papillary thyroid cancer or a benign thyroid nodule (not recorded which). Some clones in this sample may be carry-over from other donors' samples. The sample taken for sequencing was adjacent normal tissue. As DNA, the CDR3 is TGCGCCAGCAGCTTGGAGGTAGGGAACACTGAAGCTTTCTTT. This sequence encodes CASSLEVGNTEAFF.